This passage covers 18 T cell receptor beta chains from one sample sequenced in a study of blood T cell repertoires in COVID-19 (TCRdb year 2020). Libraries were built with the immunoSEQ multiplex PCR assay. What TCRdb holds here is the immuneACCESS table cut down to in-frame rearrangements. Part of the clones is not present; checked against another copy, under half of the missing clones reflect an unresolved V gene, and the others are unexplained. A total of fewer than 50,000 clones appear in this sample, around 84% of them only once. The ten largest clonotypes hold under 2% of the sample. Material: peripheral blood. These receptors all come from a man in his sixties with COVID-19, enrolled during active disease.

The CDR3 spells CASLGGGGEKLFF. In nucleotides, the CDR3 is TGTGCCAGTCTGGGAGGGGGGGGTGAAAAACTGTTTTTT. The rearrangement joins TRBV28 to TRBJ1-4, with a tentative D call TRBD1 (6 bases). The ends were cut back, 9 bases at V and 7 bases at J, with 15 bases in the middle. The CDR3 spans 13 residues. The V gene's germline CDR1 is MDHEN and CDR2 SYDVKM.

The chain joins TRBV2 to TRBJ2-5; D gene unclear. Trimming shortened V by 8 bases and J by 2 bases, and 12 bases separated the two germline ends. The CDR3 sequence is 13 residues long. CDR1 and CDR2 (germline): SNHLY, FYNNEI. The DNA for the CDR3 is TGTGCCAGCCAAACTAACATTCAAGAGACCCAGTACTTC. Amino acid sequence: CASQTNIQETQYF. Full variable domain (rest looked up from reference TRBV2 and TRBJ2-5): EPEVTQTPSHQVTQMGQEVILRCVPISNHLYFYWYRQILGQKVEFLVSFYNNEISEKSEIFDDQFSVERPDGSNFTLKIRSTKLEDSAMYFCASQTNIQETQYFGPGTRLLVL.

This chain links TRBV9 with TRBJ2-5; a weak D match, TRBD1 (5 bases). V lost 0 bases and J lost 4, with 13 bases in between. CDR3 size: 15 residues. The germline V gene has CDR1 SGDLS and CDR2 YYNGEE. CDR3: CASSVGVRAPETQYF. The CDR3 DNA follows: TGTGCCAGCAGCGTAGGTGTCAGGGCACCAGAGACCCAGTACTTC.

The chain is built from TRBV5-1 and TRBJ2-1; a possible D gene is TRBD2 (5 bases). Germline V gives CDR1 SGHRS, CDR2 YFSETQ. The V gene lost 0 bases and the J gene lost 15 bases, with 13 bases spanning the gap. This CDR3 region has 12 residues. CDR3 coding DNA: TGCGCCAGCAGCTTGGAAGGAGGAGCCCCGTTCTTC. It codes for CASSLEGGAPFF.

In this sample, this clone turned up once. The chain uses TRBV5-4 and TRBJ2-7, with D maybe TRBD2 (6 bases). V was shortened by 4 bases and J by 1 base, with 15 bases between the two germline ends. Germline assignment: CDR1 SGHNT and CDR2 YYREEE (reference sequence). The CDR3 totals 15 residues. The CDR3 here is CASSLVSGLSYEQYF. The CDR3 DNA sequence: TGTGCCAGCAGCCTCGTAAGCGGGCTATCCTACGAGCAGTACTTC.

V and J are TRBV6-5 and TRBJ1-2, with a weak D call TRBD1 (6 bases). The length of the CDR3 is 15 residues. Germline V gene data show CDR1 as MNHEY and CDR2 as SVGAGI. Trimming took off 6 bases at V and 0 bases at J, with 14 bases between the two ends. The CDR3 bases are TGTGCCAGCAGGCCGAGTCCAGGGGCTAACTATGGCTACACCTTC. This gives the protein CASRPSPGANYGYTF.

The chain has TRBV5-4 and TRBJ1-6; the D is unclear. V lost 0 bases and J 9 bases, leaving 10 bases between the germline ends. The CDR3 sequence is 14 residues long. Germline V gene sequence: CDR1 SGHNT, CDR2 YYREEE (reference sequence). The CDR3 sequence is CASSLDGVRSPLHF. The CDR3 nucleotides are TGTGCCAGCAGCTTGGACGGGGTTCGTTCACCCCTCCACTTT.

The rearrangement uses TRBV7-9 and TRBJ2-3, with TRBD2 matching 7 bases. The J segment lost 3 bases and the V segment lost 3 bases, leaving 12 bases of the junction unmatched. The CDR3 covers 17 residues. The germline V gene encodes CDR1 SEHNR and CDR2 FQNEAQ (reference sequence). Here the CDR3 reads CASSLGRAWLVTDTQYF. CDR3 DNA sequence: TGTGCCAGCAGCTTGGGGAGGGCATGGTTGGTAACAGATACGCAGTATTTT.

J is TRBJ2-7 and V is TRBV7-8; D perhaps matches TRBD1 (6 bases). With 1 base removed from V and 2 bases from J, the gap between germline ends came to 12 bases. Germline lookup yields CDR1 SGHVS and CDR2 FQNEAQ. CDR3 length: 15 residues. In nucleotides, the CDR3 is TGTGCCAGCAGCTTAGTCCAGGGGCCGACCTACGAGCAGTACTTC. Its protein product is CASSLVQGPTYEQYF. Combining the CDR3 with reference TRBV7-8 and TRBJ2-7 gives the whole variable domain GAGVSQSPRYKVAKRGQDVALRCDPISGHVSLFWYQQALGQGPEFLTYFQNEAQLDKSGLPSDRFFAERPEGSVSTLKIQRTQQEDSAVYLCASSLVQGPTYEQYFGPGTRLTVT.

The V call is TRBV6-5, the J call TRBJ1-2; D unclear. Trimming took 4 bases from V and 4 from J, leaving 10 bases between them. Germline assignment: CDR1 MNHEY and CDR2 SVGAGI. This CDR3 region has 13 residues. The CDR3: CASSWLPSYGYTF. CDR3 nucleotide sequence: TGTGCCAGCAGTTGGCTCCCCTCCTATGGCTACACCTTC.

V is TRBV3-1 (or the pseudogene TRBV3-2) and J is TRBJ2-3; 10 bases match TRBD1. The CDR3 length is 15 residues. After removal of 6 bases from V and 9 bases from J, the junction contained 12 bases not matched to a gene. CDR1 is LGHDT, CDR2 YNNKEL, per germline (reference sequence). The CDR3 nucleotides read TGTGCCAGCAGTTCCGGGACAGGGGAGTCTCGGACGCAGTATTTT. Amino acid sequence: CASSSGTGESRTQYF.

A single count supports this clone. The genes are TRBV27 and TRBJ2-1; 7 bases agree with TRBD1. With V trimmed by 7 bases and J by 10 bases, 4 bases remained unmatched. This CDR3 has 11 residues. Germline V gives CDR1 MNHEY, CDR2 SMNVEV (reference sequence). CDR3 bases: TGTGCCAGCACAGGGGGATCGGAGCAGTTCTTC. It specifies CASTGGSEQFF.

V gene TRBV5-1 combines with J gene TRBJ2-6; possible D gene TRBD2, 6 bases. The CDR3 consists of 19 residues. From germline, CDR1 is SGHRS and CDR2 YFSETQ. The V and J ends lost 1 base and 0 bases respectively, with 17 bases between them. CDR3 loop: CASSLRPAGRASGANVLTF. The DNA of the CDR3 is TGCGCCAGCAGCTTGAGGCCCGCGGGAAGGGCCTCTGGGGCCAACGTCCTGACTTTC.

V gene TRBV7-9 combines with J gene TRBJ2-1; the match to TRBD2 covers 7 bases. This CDR3 region has 13 residues. V lost 5 bases to trimming and J lost 4 bases; unmatched junction nucleotides: 2. Germline loops: CDR1 SEHNR, CDR2 FQNEAQ (reference sequence). DNA for the CDR3: TGTGCCAGCAGCGGGAGGGGATACAATGAGCAGTTCTTC. Encoded protein: CASSGRGYNEQFF.

The chain uses TRBV30 and TRBJ1-6; no clear D gene. Germline lookup yields CDR1 GTSNPN and CDR2 SVGIG (reference sequence). This CDR3 contains 16 residues. V lost 8 bases, J lost 0 bases, and 17 bases lay in between. The CDR3 DNA reads TGTGCCGGAGCGGGTCTTTCCAGCTCCTATAATTCACCCCTCCACTTT. It is translated as CAGAGLSSSYNSPLHF.

The chain links TRBV28 to TRBJ1-6; a weak D match, TRBD1 (6 bases). The CDR3 sequence is 15 residues long. Per germline, CDR1 MDHEN and CDR2 SYDVKM. V was pared by 4 bases and J by 9 bases, with 16 bases between. CDR3 bases: TGTGCCAGCAGTTCGGACAGTCCCAAGGGTTCACCCCTCCACTTT. It translates to CASSSDSPKGSPLHF.

This chain links TRBV5-1 with TRBJ2-3; possible D gene TRBD1, 6 bases. Germline V gene data show CDR1 as SGHRS and CDR2 as YFSETQ. This CDR3 is built from 14 residues. V was clipped by 0 bases and J by 5 bases, with 10 bases between them. The CDR3 nucleotides read TGCGCCAGCAGCTTGGGGCAGGGGCAAGATACGCAGTATTTT. Translating it yields CASSLGQGQDTQYF.

The chain uses TRBV7-2 and TRBJ1-4, with 8 nucleotides matching TRBD1. The CDR3 covers 13 residues. Germline V gives CDR1 SGHTA, CDR2 FQGNSA. With 1 base clipped from V and 8 bases from J, the junction kept 0 bases outside the gene matches. The CDR3 loop reads CASSLGTGEKLFF. The CDR3 coding sequence is TGTGCCAGCAGCTTAGGGACAGGGGAAAAACTGTTTTTT.